This T cell receptor (beta chain) was retrieved from a study of blood T cell repertoires in COVID-19. As for the study in general: PBMCs, B-cell-depleted T cells, or T cells provided the cDNA or gDNA that made up the material.

Original data processing: The authors estimated nucleated cell counts from reference gene primer amplification. The repertoire was sequenced with immunoSEQ multiplex PCR; TCRdb's copy has only in-frame clones and lacks some. The V and J calls and clone size are taken from that table; D and trimming were inferred from the DNA. In the table there are roughly 200,000 clones, 75% to 85% of which are singletons. Patients in Seattle were enrolled during active infection, then followed longitudinally. This CDR3 has 16 residues. Trimming stripped 4 bases from V and 4 bases from J, with 17 bases between. Germline CDR1 SGHTA, CDR2 FQGNSA.

The origin of this receptor is a woman in her forties with COVID-19, enrolled during active disease. Sequencing input: peripheral blood. This sequence joins TRBV7-2 and TRBJ1-5, with D possibly being TRBD1 (5 bases). CDR3 coding DNA: TGTGCCAGCAGCTGGGGGGTGGGGCCAAAAAATCAGCCCCAGCATTTT. Translated: CASSWGVGPKNQPQHF.